One and the same sample provided the 23 T cell receptor beta chains below, sequenced in a study of control samples from healthy donors and cancer patients. Only in-frame clones appear in the TCRdb table, and some are missing; sequencing was by immunoSEQ multiplex PCR. The sample lists 120,000 to 150,000 clones; 91% were seen once. Sequenced: blood. These receptors were taken from a man aged 30-40 years in good health.

J is TRBJ2-7 and V is TRBV18, with 8 positions matching TRBD1. CDR1 and CDR2 from the germline V gene are KGHSH and LQKENI. The junction had 11 bases not matched to a gene; V was cut back by 3 bases and J by 1 base. The CDR3 runs 17 residues. CDR3 sequence: CASSPLPSGGLSYEQYF. The DNA of the CDR3 is TGTGCCAGCTCACCGCTTCCATCAGGGGGCCTATCCTACGAGCAGTACTTC.

The chain couples TRBV7-3 to TRBJ2-7; 7 bases line up with TRBD2. The J segment lost 6 bases and the V segment lost 5 bases, leaving 10 bases of the junction unmatched. The CDR3 loop spans 14 amino acids. In germline, CDR1 is SGHTA, CDR2 FQGTGA. CDR3 sequence (DNA): TGTGCCAGCAGCCCTTTCGGGGGGTCGGGCGAGCAGTACTTC. The encoded protein is CASSPFGGSGEQYF.

The CDR3 region has the DNA TGTGCCTGGAGTGTACCGCCCCAAGCGGGGGGGGGCACAGATACGCAGTATTTT. Its translation: CAWSVPPQAGGGTDTQYF. The J gene is TRBJ2-3, the V gene TRBV30; 10 bases align to TRBD2. CDR3 length equals 18 residues. J gave up 1 base and V 0 bases, and 10 bases lay outside the gene matches. Per the germline V gene, CDR1 is GTSNPN and CDR2 is SVGIG (reference sequence).

The rearrangement uses TRBV25-1 and TRBJ1-6; 7 nucleotides agree with TRBD1. V shed 7 bases, J shed 9 bases, and the junction held 9 bases outside the gene matches. The CDR3 loop spans 14 amino acids. CDR1 is MGHDK, CDR2 SYGVNS, per germline. CDR3: CASTQTGRTSPLHF. CDR3 coding DNA: TGTGCCAGCACCCAGACAGGGAGAACTTCACCCCTCCACTTT.

V and J are TRBV11-3 and TRBJ1-2; D may be TRBD1 (6 bases). V was cut by 0 bases and J by 0 bases, with 17 bases left in between. CDR1 and CDR2 from the germline V gene are SGHNT and YENEEA. This CDR3 is 18 amino acids long. This chain's CDR3 is CASSLDRRTEPTNYGYTF. The CDR3 DNA reads TGTGCCAGCAGCTTAGATCGGCGGACAGAACCTACTAACTATGGCTACACCTTC.

This clone was seen more than once but under ten times. This sequence joins TRBV3-1 (or the pseudogene TRBV3-2) and TRBJ2-7; no reliable D call. Deletions cut 2 bases from V and 2 bases from J, with 10 bases between. The CDR3 has 14 residues. The V gene's germline CDR1 is LGHDT and CDR2 YNNKEL (reference sequence). The CDR3 region is CASSQSPEAYEQYF. As DNA, the CDR3 is TGTGCCAGCAGCCAATCTCCGGAAGCCTACGAGCAGTACTTC.

This clone came up once. This chain links TRBV29-1 with TRBJ2-5; TRBD1 matches at 10 bases. Germline V gives CDR1 SQVTM, CDR2 ANQGSEA. The CDR3 spans 13 residues. The trim removed 5 bases at V and 5 bases at J, leaving 5 bases unmatched. The DNA of the CDR3 is TGCAGCGTTAATGGACAGGGGGGCGAGACCCAGTACTTC. Translated: CSVNGQGGETQYF. The full variable domain, its missing parts supplied by reference TRBV29-1 and TRBJ2-5, is SAVISQKPSRDICQRGTSLTIQCQVDSQVTMMFWYRQQPGQSLTLIATANQGSEATYESGFVIDKFPISRPNLTFSTLTVSNMSPEDSSIYLCSVNGQGGETQYFGPGTRLLVL.

J is TRBJ2-4 and V is TRBV13; 10 positions agree with TRBD2. CDR1 is PRHDT, CDR2 FYEKMQ, per germline (reference sequence). J gave up 1 base and V 5 bases, and 5 bases lay outside the gene matches. The CDR3 is 16 residues long. The CDR3 nucleotides read TGTGCCAGCAGCACCGGGACTAGCGACGCCAAAAACATTCAGTACTTC. Translated: CASSTGTSDAKNIQYF.

This clone was counted once. J is TRBJ2-2 and V is TRBV25-1; 7 bases are a match to TRBD2. Germline assignment: CDR1 MGHDK and CDR2 SYGVNS. V gave up 3 bases and J gave up 7 bases; unmatched junction bases: 11. The CDR3 is 16 amino acids. The CDR3 region is CASSDHARGGFGELFF. In DNA, the CDR3 is TGTGCCAGCAGTGACCACGCTAGGGGAGGGTTCGGGGAGCTGTTTTTT.

This rearrangement joins TRBV19 to TRBJ2-7; 8 bases align to TRBD1. The CDR3 is 13 residues long. V shed 7 bases, J shed 6 bases, and the junction held 8 bases outside the gene matches. The germline CDR1 and CDR2 sequences are LNHDA and SQIVND (reference sequence). CDR3 DNA: TGTGCCAGTACCCAGACAGGGGTAAGCGAGCAGTACTTC. Translation gives CASTQTGVSEQYF.

The chain joins TRBV19 to TRBJ1-5; 7 nucleotides match TRBD1. V trimming: 5 bases; J trimming: 5 bases; junction bases outside the gene matches: 9. The CDR3 totals 15 residues. Germline assignment: CDR1 LNHDA and CDR2 SQIVND (reference sequence). The CDR3 DNA sequence: TGTGCCAGTAGTGCAAAAGGGGGCGCAGATCAGCCCCAGCATTTT. It yields the protein CASSAKGGADQPQHF.

This clone was found once. V and J are TRBV6-5 and TRBJ1-2, with a tentative D call TRBD1 (6 bases). The CDR3 extends over 15 amino acids. V lost 0 bases and J lost 7, with 15 bases in between. Germline CDR1 is MNHEY and CDR2 is SVGAGI. CDR3 coding DNA: TGTGCCAGCAGTTACTCCCCAGGGGAGGAAGGTGGCTACACCTTC. This gives the protein CASSYSPGEEGGYTF.

The V call is TRBV6-6, the J call TRBJ1-2; D gene unclear. The CDR3 totals 15 residues. Germline-derived CDR1 and CDR2 are MNHNY and SVGAGI (reference sequence). Trimming took 1 base from V and 1 from J, leaving 10 bases between them. CDR3 nucleotide sequence: TGTGCCAGCAGTTACTTCTCGGGGAGTAACTATGGCTACACCTTC. Amino acids: CASSYFSGSNYGYTF.

The chain uses TRBV7-2 and TRBJ2-3; TRBD2 matches 10 bases. CDR3 length equals 16 residues. Germline assignment: CDR1 SGHTA and CDR2 FQGNSA. With V trimmed by 4 bases and J by 3 bases, 7 bases remained unmatched. In DNA, the CDR3 is TGTGCCAGCAGCTCCCGAAAGCGGGGGGGGACAGATACGCAGTATTTT. Translation: CASSSRKRGGTDTQYF.

This rearrangement joins TRBV7-3 to TRBJ1-1, with D unclear. Germline CDR1 and CDR2: SGHTA and FQGTGA. The V end was cut by 5 bases, the J end by 2 bases, with 9 bases between. The CDR3 sequence is 13 residues long. Here the CDR3 DNA reads TGTGCCAGCAGCCGAGACACCAACACTGAAGCTTTCTTT. Amino acids: CASSRDTNTEAFF.

This sequence joins TRBV3-1 (or the pseudogene TRBV3-2) and TRBJ2-3; 12 nucleotides line up with TRBD2. This CDR3 region has 18 residues. Germline V gene lookup returns CDR1 LGHDT and CDR2 YNNKEL (reference sequence). J was trimmed by 0 bases and V by 6 bases; bases with no gene match: 10. This CDR3 is CASSQPSGGARSTDTQYF. The DNA of the CDR3 is TGTGCCAGCAGTCAACCTAGCGGGGGGGCTAGAAGCACAGATACGCAGTATTTT.

The chain has TRBV10-2 and TRBJ1-1; no clear D gene. The CDR3 length is 13 residues. Between the trimmed V and J ends, which lost 9 bases and 0 bases, there was a span of 11 bases. Germline V gives CDR1 WSHSY, CDR2 SAAADI. CDR3 sequence reads: CARADALNTEAFF. The CDR3 DNA sequence: TGCGCCAGGGCAGACGCATTGAACACTGAAGCTTTCTTT.

V usage is TRBV2 and J usage is TRBJ1-1, with TRBD1 as a possible D gene (6 bases). CDR1 is SNHLY and CDR2 is FYNNEI in the germline V gene. CDR3 size: 14 residues. With 6 bases removed from V and 5 bases from J, the gap between germline ends came to 16 bases. DNA of the CDR3: TGTGCCAGCAGACAAGGGGCAGGGGATACTGAAGCTTTCTTT. Translation: CASRQGAGDTEAFF.

The chain uses TRBV5-1 and TRBJ1-2, with D perhaps matching TRBD1 (5 bases). Trimming stripped 0 bases from V and 2 bases from J, with 8 bases between. In germline, CDR1 is SGHRS, CDR2 YFSETQ. This CDR3 region has 14 residues. The CDR3 region is CASSLGQGNYGYTF. CDR3 DNA sequence: TGCGCCAGCAGCTTGGGGCAGGGCAACTATGGCTACACCTTC.

V usage is TRBV6-1 and J usage is TRBJ1-2; D uncertain. Germline V gene data show CDR1 as MNHNS and CDR2 as SASEGT. This CDR3 contains 13 residues. Trimming pared 2 bases from V and 6 bases from J, leaving 10 bases between. The CDR3 region has the DNA TGTGCCAGCAGTGAAAGGGTCAGAAATGGCTACACCTTC. Its translation is CASSERVRNGYTF.

The J gene is TRBJ1-3, the V gene TRBV6-5; D possibly corresponds to TRBD1 (6 bases). CDR1 is MNHEY, CDR2 SVGAGI, per germline. The CDR3 is 15 residues long. V lost 6 bases and J 3 bases, leaving 15 bases between the germline ends. Written as DNA, the CDR3 is TGTGCCAGCAGGACACCACAGGGCCTTGGAAACACCATATATTTT. It encodes CASRTPQGLGNTIYF.

This chain links TRBV6-1 with TRBJ1-1; TRBD1 is a possible D gene (5 bases). V was clipped by 3 bases and J by 1 base, with 18 bases between them. Looked up from germline, CDR1 is MNHNS and CDR2 is SASEGT. There are 17 residues in the CDR3. The CDR3 region is CASSDPREDVWNTEAFF. The DNA of the CDR3 is TGTGCCAGCAGTGACCCCAGGGAGGATGTGTGGAACACTGAAGCTTTCTTT.

This clone was seen more than once but under ten times. The chain couples TRBV10-1 to TRBJ2-1; D unresolved. CDR1 is WNHNN and CDR2 is SYGVQD in the germline V gene (reference sequence). The CDR3 covers 13 residues. V dropped 4 bases and J dropped 12 bases, with 16 bases sitting between them. CDR3 bases: TGCGCCAGCAGTGTGGTTGTTGGTCATGGGCAGTTCTTC. Residues: CASSVVVGHGQFF.